The clone carrying this T cell receptor beta chain was detected ten times or more. Its antigen is not known. For the second PCR, which ran for roughly 7 to 11 cycles, a sample-barcoded 5' primer and a J-beta primer mix were used. TCRdb analysed the 5' RACE reads with MiXCR anew, one entry per CDR3 protein. This table holds around 1,700,000 distinct CDR3 sequences, 28% found once. The CDR3 has 16 amino acids. V was pared by 0 bases and J by 5 bases, with 16 bases between. Germline CDR1 SGHDN, CDR2 FVKESK. This record belongs to a study of blood T cells in healthy people across ages. The study, taken as a whole, reports: Age showed a roughly linear inverse relationship with TCR beta diversity per million T cells.

This clonotype was sampled from a woman under 40 in good health. The sequenced material came from blood. The V gene is TRBV14, the J gene TRBJ2-5; D may be TRBD2 (6 bases). The CDR3: CASSQDPLAQKETQYF. The CDR3 DNA follows: TGTGCCAGCAGCCAAGATCCACTAGCTCAGAAGGAGACCCAGTACTTC.